The following is a T cell receptor (beta chain) sequence with its context. Its antigen is not known. This entry belongs to a study of OX40 agonist ivuxolimab in advanced cancers. Study background: Recorded diagnoses for dose-escalation patients were hepatocellular carcinoma, melanoma, renal cell or head and neck cancer. A mean age of roughly 62 years, range roughly 23 to 79, was recorded, and 82.7% were male.

The CDR3 runs 13 residues. Germline-derived CDR1 and CDR2 are MNHEY and SVGAGI. J gave up 12 bases and V 5 bases, and 9 bases lay outside the gene matches. Collection of blood occurred at baseline, at cycle 4 day 1, and at cycle 7 day 1. General study results and limits: Mean expanded clone counts were higher in CD8+ than CD4+ T cells.

The data were produced by immunoSEQ multiplex PCR, yet TCRdb's version contains in-frame clones alone and is incomplete. This table has roughly 80,000 clones, roughly 88% appearing once. The material sequenced was CD4+ or CD8+ T cells sorted from blood, taken in a trial of the OX40 agonist ivuxolimab. This receptor was obtained from an adult with an advanced solid tumor such as melanoma, head and neck, liver or kidney cancer. V usage is TRBV6-5 and J usage is TRBJ2-1, with TRBD1 identical over 8 bases. The CDR3 DNA sequence: TGTGCCAGCAGTGACAGTTGGACAGGGCGGCAGTTCTTC. Amino acid sequence: CASSDSWTGRQFF.